Shown below are 20 T cell receptor beta chains from a single sample sequenced in a study of CD8 T cells in Susac syndrome. Reverse transcription of about 0.5 to 1 ug RNA was carried out with random hexamers. A single record per CDR3 protein comes from TCRdb applying MiXCR to the immunoSEQ multiplex PCR reads. The repertoire holds 150,000 to 160,000 distinct CDR3 sequences, with 85% to 95% as singletons. Sequencing input: CD4+ T cells from PBMCs. Source of these receptors: a human donor with Susac syndrome.

The rearrangement uses TRBV7-9 and TRBJ2-7; 11 bases agree with TRBD1. The junction had 4 bases not matched to a gene; V was cut back by 6 bases and J by 6 bases. From germline, CDR1 is SEHNR and CDR2 FQNEAQ (reference sequence). The CDR3 loop spans 13 amino acids. CDR3 sequence (DNA): TGTGCCAGCAGAGCCGGGACAGGGGGCGAGCAGTACTTC. It translates to CASRAGTGGEQYF.

The J gene is TRBJ2-5, the V gene TRBV10-3; D uncertain. Trimming pared 6 bases from V and 1 base from J, leaving 9 bases between. CDR1 is ENHRY and CDR2 is SYGVKD in the germline V gene. The CDR3 covers 13 residues. CDR3 amino acids: CAIRDAAQETQYF. As DNA, the CDR3 is TGTGCCATCAGGGACGCCGCCCAAGAGACCCAGTACTTC.

The gene calls are TRBV10-2 and TRBJ1-2; 7 nucleotides align to TRBD1. This CDR3 spans 15 amino acids. Unmatched junction bases numbered 3, after V lost 2 bases and J lost 0 bases. From germline, CDR1 is WSHSY and CDR2 SAAADI. The CDR3 DNA follows: TGCGCCAGCAGTGAGCCAGGACAGGCTAACTATGGCTACACCTTC. It translates to CASSEPGQANYGYTF.

V is TRBV20-1 and J is TRBJ2-7; TRBD2 agrees at 7 bases. The CDR3 contains 14 residues. V shed 0 bases and J 3 bases; nucleotides not matched to a gene: 5. Germline V CDR1 and CDR2: DFQATT, SNEGSKA (reference sequence). The CDR3 reads CSARDLGGVYEQYF. The CDR3, as DNA: TGCAGTGCTAGAGATTTGGGGGGGGTCTACGAGCAGTACTTC.

The rearrangement uses TRBV18 and TRBJ2-5; D uncertain. V lost 6 bases and J 3 bases, leaving 8 bases between the germline ends. The CDR3 contains 12 residues. CDR1 and CDR2 from the germline V gene are KGHSH and LQKENI. The CDR3 bases are TGTGCCAGCTCGCGAGACAAAGAGACCCAGTACTTC. This translates into CASSRDKETQYF.

The rearrangement links TRBV12-3 or TRBV12-4 to TRBJ1-2, with D perhaps matching TRBD1 (6 bases). The V gene lost 6 bases and the J gene lost 8 bases, with 19 bases spanning the gap. There are 14 residues in the CDR3. CDR3 residues: CASSGQRAFLGYTF. In nucleotides, the CDR3 is TGTGCCAGCAGCGGACAGCGGGCATTCTTAGGCTACACCTTC.

The chain is built from TRBV19 and TRBJ2-1; D gene uncertain. Germline V gene sequence: CDR1 LNHDA, CDR2 SQIVND (reference sequence). Trimming took 8 bases from V and 3 from J, leaving 2 bases between them. CDR3 length: 10 amino acids. The CDR3 DNA sequence: TGTGCCAGTGGCTACAATGAGCAGTTCTTC. This codes for CASGYNEQFF.

The chain recombines TRBV12-3 or TRBV12-4 with TRBJ1-4; 7 nucleotides match TRBD1. V lost 8 bases and J lost 0; bases outside the gene matches: 6. There are 15 residues in the CDR3. The CDR3 coding sequence is TGTGCCAGCGCAGGCGGGACAGCAACTAATGAAAAACTGTTTTTT. It encodes CASAGGTATNEKLFF.

The rearrangement links TRBV25-1 to TRBJ2-5; 9 bases map to TRBD1. Per germline, CDR1 MGHDK and CDR2 SYGVNS. The CDR3 consists of 15 residues. V lost 8 bases to trimming and J lost 5 bases; unmatched junction nucleotides: 12. CDR3 in amino acids: CASRQGGQGAETQYF. The CDR3 DNA sequence: TGTGCCAGCCGCCAGGGGGGACAGGGAGCCGAGACCCAGTACTTC. Filled out from reference TRBV25-1 and TRBJ2-5, the complete variable domain reads EADIYQTPRYLVIGTGKKITLECSQTMGHDKMYWYQQDPGMELHLIHYSYGVNSTEKGDLSSESTVSRIRTEHFPLTLESARPSHTSQYLCASRQGGQGAETQYFGPGTRLLVL.

This clonotype was recorded only once. The rearrangement uses TRBV14 and TRBJ2-1; a weak D match, TRBD1 (6 bases). The ends were cut back, 0 bases at V and 12 bases at J, with 12 bases in the middle. Germline V CDR1 and CDR2: SGHDN, FVKESK. This CDR3 contains 13 residues. CDR3 coding DNA: TGTGCCAGCAGCCAAGATTGGGGGCTCGGGCAGTTCTTC. Its protein product is CASSQDWGLGQFF.

This clonotype occurred once. The V and J genes are TRBV12-3 or TRBV12-4 and TRBJ1-2; 8 positions agree with TRBD1. The CDR3 contains 15 residues. J was trimmed by 1 base and V by 7 bases; bases with no gene match: 8. The CDR3 DNA is TGTGCCAGCAATCCCGGGACAGGACTTAACTATGGCTACACCTTC. The encoded protein is CASNPGTGLNYGYTF.

The rearrangement links TRBV29-1 to TRBJ2-5; D uncertain. The CDR3 totals 10 residues. Per germline, CDR1 SQVTM and CDR2 ANQGSEA. V lost 6 bases and J lost 3, with 5 bases in between. Here the CDR3 reads CSVSKETQYF. The CDR3 DNA is TGCAGCGTCTCTAAAGAGACCCAGTACTTC.

This chain uses TRBV4-1 with TRBJ1-1, with no clear D. This CDR3 comprises 16 residues. V gave up 3 bases and J gave up 0 bases, with 14 bases separating them. Germline-derived CDR1 and CDR2 are MGHRA and YSYEKL. The CDR3 reads CASSHPRSPLNTEAFF. The CDR3 region has the DNA TGCGCCAGCAGCCATCCCCGCAGTCCGCTGAACACTGAAGCTTTCTTT.

This clonotype was seen a handful of times. This sequence joins TRBV5-1 and TRBJ2-3, with D unclear. Trimming shortened V by 1 base and J by 2 bases, and 2 bases separated the two germline ends. Germline CDR1 and CDR2: SGHRS and YFSETQ. This CDR3 spans 12 amino acids. As DNA, the CDR3 is TGCGCCAGCAGCTTGAACACAGATACGCAGTATTTT. Translated: CASSLNTDTQYF.

This sequence joins TRBV25-1 and TRBJ2-5; 10 bases map to TRBD2. The germline CDR1 and CDR2 sequences are MGHDK and SYGVNS. Germline trimming cut 2 bases from V and 5 bases from J; bases unmatched to any gene: 8. The CDR3 consists of 16 residues. The CDR3 loop is CASSEGAGGPTETQYF. For the CDR3, the DNA is TGTGCCAGCAGTGAAGGAGCGGGGGGGCCGACGGAGACCCAGTACTTC.

CDR3 nucleotide sequence: TGTGCCAGCAGCTTGGAGGCAGGGGGGTCGAACACTGAAGCTTTCTTT. It specifies CASSLEAGGSNTEAFF. The chain employs TRBV5-4 and TRBJ1-1; 7 nucleotides match TRBD1. CDR3 length equals 16 residues. Trimming took 0 bases from V and 1 from J; bases not matched to a gene: 6. Germline lookup yields CDR1 SGHNT and CDR2 YYREEE (reference sequence).

The V and J genes are TRBV9 and TRBJ2-2, with D possibly TRBD1 on 5 matching bases. The CDR3 runs 18 residues. Trimming left V 0 bases short and J 1 base short, with 16 bases between. The germline gives CDR1 SGDLS, CDR2 YYNGEE. This CDR3 reads CASSVASMGRVNTGELFF. DNA of the CDR3: TGTGCCAGCAGCGTAGCCAGTATGGGCAGGGTGAACACCGGGGAGCTGTTTTTT.

This chain uses TRBV29-1 with TRBJ2-7; no definite D call. Trimming cost V 1 base and J 4 bases, with 5 bases left between them. The CDR3 contains 11 residues. The germline V gene has CDR1 SQVTM and CDR2 ANQGSEA. The CDR3 spells CSVEGGYEQYF. CDR3 nucleotides: TGCAGCGTTGAAGGGGGTTACGAGCAGTACTTC.

This chain joins TRBV9 and TRBJ2-5; D might be TRBD1 (6 bases). The CDR3 spans 14 residues. The germline gives CDR1 SGDLS, CDR2 YYNGEE. V dropped 4 bases and J dropped 5 bases, with 15 bases sitting between them. CDR3 residues: CASSQGQGLETQYF. CDR3 DNA: TGTGCCAGCAGCCAAGGGCAGGGGTTGGAGACCCAGTACTTC.

The chain employs TRBV7-9 and TRBJ1-5; maybe TRBD1 (6 bases). CDR3 length: 14 amino acids. Germline-derived CDR1 and CDR2 are SEHNR and FQNEAQ (reference sequence). V was pared by 5 bases and J by 4 bases, with 12 bases between. The CDR3 region has the DNA TGTGCCAGCAGCACCTCGACAGGAAATCAGCCCCAGCATTTT. This translates into CASSTSTGNQPQHF.